Included here is one TCR beta chain sequence, with context. Its cognate antigen is unknown. The data originate from a study of T-cell reconstitution after alpha-beta-depleted transplantation in children. Overall study findings and caveats: Surviving recipient T cells and thymic progenitors accounted for the high day-60 TCRbeta diversity observed in some patients. Newly generated T cells supplied most T-cell counts and diversity one year post-transplant. Several hundred rapidly expanded clones from non-depleted graft cells reportedly supplied alpha-beta T cells about two months post-transplant.

The germline V gene has CDR1 LNHNV and CDR2 YYDKDF (reference sequence). Trimming took off 3 bases at V and 0 bases at J, with 11 bases between the two ends. The CDR3 contains 15 residues. Unique molecular identifiers were incorporated when the TCRbeta library was constructed. Each CDR3 protein is one row after TCRdb ran MiXCR on the PCR reads. The profile covers approximately 300,000 distinct CDR3 sequences, with over 7% appearing a single time and approximately 8.6% taken by the ten largest. The sample consisted of peripheral blood, taken 360 days after TCRalphabeta/CD19-depleted stem cell transplant. The gene calls are TRBV15 and TRBJ1-1; a weak D match, TRBD1 (5 bases). The sequence was collected from a female patient aged 2-9 years who had a stem cell transplant for Fanconi anemia, so the T cells may come from the graft donor. The CDR3 DNA sequence: TGTGCCACCAGCAGGTCGGACACCTTGAACACTGAAGCTTTCTTT. Translated: CATSRSDTLNTEAFF.